This T cell receptor (beta chain) stems from a study of cytomegalovirus exposure and HLA in healthy donors. Overall study: Both the approximately 120 validation repertoires and the roughly 700 first-cohort repertoires used the same platform, as reported by a later analysis. Study-level results: The study labeled around 160 TCR beta chains cytomegalovirus-associated. In vitro experiments confirmed that a few CMV-associated chains were specific for CMV antigens.

A note on this clone: Its antigen is not known.

Clones were sequenced by immunoSEQ multiplex PCR, and TCRdb holds only the in-frame ones, with some missing. Of 110,000 or so clones detected, more than 85% appear once; the ten largest clones hold roughly 4%. J was trimmed by 7 bases and V by 4 bases; bases with no gene match: 8. Germline CDR1 reads SQVTM; CDR2 reads ANQGSEA. The CDR3 runs 14 residues. This receptor was identified in a woman between 18 and 29 years old in good health and CMV-seropositive. The chain joins TRBV29-1 to TRBJ2-1; 9 bases are shared with TRBD2. The sample consisted of PBMCs. CDR3 loop: CSVGGSSGTNEQFF. The CDR3 DNA sequence: TGCAGCGTTGGGGGGTCTAGCGGGACGAATGAGCAGTTCTTC.